The 5 T cell receptor beta chains below come from one sample, sequenced in a study of shared T cell receptors in the human thymus. Sequenced by immunoSEQ multiplex PCR; TCRdb stores in-frame clones only, minus some. The sample has 650,000 to 950,000 clones, approximately 85% seen once. In addition, the sample was reused for a study of human thymus T cells.

The material sequenced was thymocytes. These TCRs come from a girl under three years old with a congenital heart defect.

The chain links TRBV4-1 to TRBJ1-2, with TRBD1 identical over 11 bases. The CDR3 covers 16 residues. The ends lost 4 bases at V and 8 bases at J; junction bases unmatched: 12. Germline V gene sequence: CDR1 MGHRA, CDR2 YSYEKL. The chain's CDR3 is CASSPGTGGRMEGYTF. DNA of the CDR3: TGCGCCAGCAGCCCAGGGACAGGGGGAAGAATGGAAGGCTACACCTTC.

The gene calls are TRBV4-1 and TRBJ1-5; 7 nucleotides agree with TRBD1. This CDR3 contains 14 residues. Germline loops: CDR1 MGHRA, CDR2 YSYEKL. Trimming took 4 bases from V and 7 from J; bases not matched to a gene: 7. The CDR3 reads CASSLTGQNQPQHF. The CDR3 bases are TGCGCCAGCAGCCTAACGGGACAGAACCAGCCCCAGCATTTT.

The chain carries TRBV9 and TRBJ2-1, with a tentative D call TRBD1 (6 bases). The V gene's germline CDR1 is SGDLS and CDR2 YYNGEE. V was shortened by 2 bases and J by 3 bases, with 12 bases between the two germline ends. The CDR3 contains 15 residues. The CDR3 sequence is CASSVRGQIYNEQFF. Here the CDR3 DNA reads TGTGCCAGCAGCGTTAGAGGACAGATCTACAATGAGCAGTTCTTC.

This chain connects TRBV7-9 to TRBJ2-5; a possible D gene is TRBD2 (6 bases). V was pared by 6 bases and J by 1 base, with 27 bases between. The CDR3 totals 19 residues. CDR1 is SEHNR, CDR2 FQNEAQ, per germline (reference sequence). In DNA, the CDR3 is TGTGCCAGCAGTTCCTCGGTGGAGGGTAGGTTCAGGGCCCAAGAGACCCAGTACTTC. This translates into CASSSSVEGRFRAQETQYF.

The chain links TRBV4-1 to TRBJ1-2; D perhaps matches TRBD1 (5 bases). The V gene lost 0 bases and the J gene lost 6 bases, with 29 bases spanning the gap. The CDR3 is 20 amino acids. Germline lookup yields CDR1 MGHRA and CDR2 YSYEKL. The CDR3 loop reads CASSQDLIRWRGYHVHGYTF. The CDR3 DNA reads as TGCGCCAGCAGCCAAGATCTCATTCGGTGGCGGGGGTACCATGTACATGGCTACACCTTC.